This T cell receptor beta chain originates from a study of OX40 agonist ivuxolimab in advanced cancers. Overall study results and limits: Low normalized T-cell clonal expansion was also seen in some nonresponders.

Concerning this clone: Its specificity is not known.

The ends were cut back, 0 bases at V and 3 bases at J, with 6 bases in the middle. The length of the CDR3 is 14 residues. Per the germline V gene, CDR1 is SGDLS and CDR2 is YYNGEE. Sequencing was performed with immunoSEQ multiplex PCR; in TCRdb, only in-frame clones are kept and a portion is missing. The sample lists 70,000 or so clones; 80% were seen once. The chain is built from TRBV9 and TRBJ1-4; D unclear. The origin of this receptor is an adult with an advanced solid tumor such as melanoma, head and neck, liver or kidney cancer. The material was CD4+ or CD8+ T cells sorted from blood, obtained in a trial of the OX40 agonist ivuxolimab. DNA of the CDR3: TGTGCCAGCAGCGTAGGGGATCCTAATGAAAAACTGTTTTTT. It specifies CASSVGDPNEKLFF.